The 9 T cell receptor beta chains below were found in one sample sequenced in a study of shared clonotypes between healthy human individuals. Some clones are missing from TCRdb's copy, which holds only in-frame ones; the method was immunoSEQ multiplex PCR. Counted here are 2 million to 2.5 million clones, 85% to 95% occurring once; the ten biggest clones make up roughly 0.13%. Sequencing input: naive CD4+ T cells sorted from blood. Sample subset: CD45RA+ positively selected. These receptors all come from a man younger than 35 in good health.

This clone was recorded only once. Here the CDR3 reads CSVQMTGNTIYF. In DNA, the CDR3 is TGCAGCGTTCAGATGACTGGAAACACCATATATTTT. The chain couples TRBV29-1 to TRBJ1-3; the D is unclear. The CDR3 extends over 12 amino acids. Trimming removed 5 bases at V and 2 bases at J, with 7 bases between. Germline V CDR1 and CDR2: SQVTM, ANQGSEA.

V and J are TRBV18 and TRBJ2-7, with D uncertain. This CDR3 spans 15 amino acids. V was cut by 3 bases and J by 0 bases, with 12 bases left in between. Germline loops: CDR1 KGHSH, CDR2 LQKENI. In DNA, the CDR3 is TGTGCCAGCTCACCTCCGATGGATGGCTCCTACGAGCAGTACTTC. Its translation is CASSPPMDGSYEQYF.

Details on this clone: The junction does not match germline at one end; this may be a read error. This chain connects TRBV7-7 to TRBJ2-5; D ambiguous. The germline CDR1 and CDR2 sequences are SSHAT and FNYEAQ (reference sequence). The CDR3 contains 14 residues. CDR3 sequence (DNA): TGTGCTAGCAGCCCCCCTGGGCCCCAAGAGACCCAGTACTTC. This gives the protein CASSPPGPQETQYF.

V and J are TRBV27 and TRBJ2-5; 8 bases line up with TRBD2. Germline CDR1 reads MNHEY; CDR2 reads SMNVEV (reference sequence). Losses at the gene ends were 6 bases for V and 5 bases for J; bases not matched to a gene: 5. This CDR3 has 13 residues. The CDR3, as DNA: TGTGCCAGCAGCTATCGGGAGGGGGAGACCCAGTACTTC. Its translation: CASSYREGETQYF.

A remark on this clone: This same CDR3 is encoded by further DNA sequences in the sample. The chain carries TRBV15 and TRBJ1-5, with TRBD1 as a possible D gene (5 bases). The germline V and J ends were trimmed by 0 bases and 7 bases, with 7 bases remaining between them. The CDR3 sequence is 13 residues long. CDR1 and CDR2 (germline): LNHNV, YYDKDF (reference sequence). The CDR3 sequence is CATSRDRGQPQHF. The CDR3 region has the DNA TGTGCCACCAGCAGAGATAGGGGACAGCCCCAGCATTTT. Drawing the rest from reference TRBV15 and TRBJ1-5, the complete variable domain is DAMVIQNPRYQVTQFGKPVTLSCSQTLNHNVMYWYQQKSSQAPKLLFHYYDKDFNNEADTPDNFQSRRPNTSFCFLDIRSPGLGDTAMYLCATSRDRGQPQHFGDGTRLSIL.

Concerning this clone itself: Within the sample, other DNA sequences also encode this same CDR3. The chain uses TRBV5-1 and TRBJ2-7, with TRBD1 identical over 12 bases. Germline CDR1 SGHRS, CDR2 YFSETQ. This CDR3 contains 14 residues. V lost 5 bases and J lost 4; bases outside the gene matches: 4. CDR3 bases: TGCGCCAGCAGACCGGGACAGGGGGCTTACGAGCAGTACTTC. This codes for CASRPGQGAYEQYF.

The genes are TRBV6-5 and TRBJ2-1; weak D call: TRBD2 (5 bases). The CDR3 consists of 14 residues. Trimming removed 0 bases from V and 6 bases from J, with 9 bases in between. Germline V gives CDR1 MNHEY, CDR2 SVGAGI. The CDR3 nucleotides are TGTGCCAGCAGTTACTCGAGGGCGATCAATGAGCAGTTCTTC. Translation gives CASSYSRAINEQFF.

CDR3 amino acids: CATSREPSTDTQYF. CDR3 sequence (DNA): TGTGCCACCAGTCGGGAGCCATCCACAGATACGCAGTATTTT. V usage is TRBV15 and J usage is TRBJ2-3, with a tentative D call TRBD2 (6 bases). Looked up from germline, CDR1 is LNHNV and CDR2 is YYDKDF (reference sequence). Trimming stripped 6 bases from V and 2 bases from J, with 12 bases between. The CDR3 consists of 14 residues.

The sample holds one count of this clone. The V gene is TRBV5-4, the J gene TRBJ1-6, with D hard to call. The CDR3 spans 14 residues. Germline CDR1 and CDR2: SGHNT and YYREEE (reference sequence). V lost 1 base to trimming and J lost 7 bases, with 9 bases between them. Here the CDR3 DNA reads TGTGCCAGCAGCTTGTCTCCAGACAATTCACCCCTCCACTTT. This translates into CASSLSPDNSPLHF.